The rows below give T cell receptor beta chains drawn from one sample of a study of blood T cell repertoires in COVID-19. The method was immunoSEQ multiplex PCR; TCRdb's version includes in-frame clones alone and lacks a portion of them. The sample contains 150,000 to 200,000 clones, under 80% of which appear only once. What was sequenced was peripheral blood. The receptor set was obtained from a man in his 70s with acute or convalescent COVID-19. Both conserved end residues are part of each CDR3. A D gene is named only where the DNA matches it firmly. Not every row has a clone size; where given, it reads once, few, many or a size class.

j_gene: TRBJ2-3; abundance: once; d_gene: NA; v_gene: TRBV19; CDR3nt: TGTGCCAGTAGTGTGGGACATCCCAGTGGAGATACGCAGTATTTT; CDR3aa: CASSVGHPSGDTQYF
j_gene: TRBJ1-2; abundance: few; d_gene: NA; v_gene: TRBV7-3; CDR3nt: TGTGCCAGCAGCGCTGACAGGACCTATGGCTACACCTTC; CDR3aa: CASSADRTYGYTF
j_gene: TRBJ2-1; abundance: once; d_gene: TRBD2; v_gene: TRBV15; CDR3nt: TGTGCCACCAGCACAGGACTAGCGGGAGGGCATGAGCAGTTCTTC; CDR3aa: CATSTGLAGGHEQFF
j_gene: TRBJ2-1; abundance: NA; d_gene: TRBD2; v_gene: TRBV12-3/TRBV12-4; CDR3nt: TGTGCCAGCAGTCCTGGTAGCGGGAATGAGCAGTTCTTC; CDR3aa: CASSPGSGNEQFF
j_gene: TRBJ2-7; abundance: NA; d_gene: NA; v_gene: TRBV2; CDR3nt: TGTGCCAGCAGGGGTGGACAGTCCTCCTACGAGCAGTACTTC; CDR3aa: CASRGGQSSYEQYF
j_gene: TRBJ1-2; abundance: NA; d_gene: NA; v_gene: TRBV15; CDR3nt: TGTGCCACCAGCAGATCAACAGGATCCGATGGCTACACCTTC; CDR3aa: CATSRSTGSDGYTF
j_gene: TRBJ1-3; abundance: NA; d_gene: NA; v_gene: TRBV19; CDR3nt: TGTGCCAGTAGTATAGGACAGATCTCTGGAAACACCATATATTTT; CDR3aa: CASSIGQISGNTIYF
j_gene: TRBJ1-5; abundance: NA; d_gene: NA; v_gene: TRBV19; CDR3nt: TGTGCCAGTAGTGTCCAGGGAGGAGAGCAGCCCCAGCATTTT; CDR3aa: CASSVQGGEQPQHF
j_gene: TRBJ2-5; abundance: NA; d_gene: NA; v_gene: TRBV5-1; CDR3nt: TGCGCCAGCAGCTTGGTGAGCCAAGAGACCCAGTACTTC; CDR3aa: CASSLVSQETQYF
j_gene: TRBJ1-2; abundance: NA; d_gene: TRBD1; v_gene: TRBV5-6; CDR3nt: TGTGCCAGCAGCTACACCGGGACAGAATATGGCTACACCTTC; CDR3aa: CASSYTGTEYGYTF
j_gene: TRBJ2-1; abundance: NA; d_gene: TRBD2; v_gene: TRBV27; CDR3nt: TGTGCCAGCAGTTTATCGGGGACTAGCGGGAGATGGGATGAGCAGTTCTTC; CDR3aa: CASSLSGTSGRWDEQFF
j_gene: TRBJ1-1; abundance: once; d_gene: NA; v_gene: TRBV7-9; CDR3nt: TGTGCCAGCAGCTACGGGGGACCTGAAGCTTTCTTT; CDR3aa: CASSYGGPEAFF
j_gene: TRBJ2-7; abundance: once; d_gene: TRBD1; v_gene: TRBV29-1; CDR3nt: TGCAGCGTTGAGGGACAGCCGTACGAGCAGTACTTC; CDR3aa: CSVEGQPYEQYF
j_gene: TRBJ2-5; abundance: NA; d_gene: NA; v_gene: TRBV24-1; CDR3nt: TGTGCCACCAGTGACAGGGGAGAGACCCAGTACTTC; CDR3aa: CATSDRGETQYF
j_gene: TRBJ1-1; abundance: NA; d_gene: NA; v_gene: TRBV5-1; CDR3nt: TGCGCCAGCAGCTTGGATCCGGGCGGGGGCACTGAAGCTTTCTTT; CDR3aa: CASSLDPGGGTEAFF
j_gene: TRBJ2-2; abundance: NA; d_gene: TRBD1; v_gene: TRBV11-3; CDR3nt: TGTGCCAGCAGCTCGGGACAGGGGTCCCCCGCGGAGCTGTTTTTT; CDR3aa: CASSSGQGSPAELFF
j_gene: TRBJ2-2; abundance: NA; d_gene: NA; v_gene: TRBV30; CDR3nt: TGTGCCTGGAGTGTAAAGAGGAGTCGATACCCCGGGGAGCTGTTTTTT; CDR3aa: CAWSVKRSRYPGELFF
j_gene: TRBJ1-5; abundance: NA; d_gene: NA; v_gene: TRBV28; CDR3nt: TGTGCCAGCAGTTCCACCCCCGGTCTGTATCAGCCCCAGCATTTT; CDR3aa: CASSSTPGLYQPQHF
j_gene: TRBJ2-3; abundance: few; d_gene: TRBD2; v_gene: TRBV2; CDR3nt: TGTGCCAGCAGCCCGGGACTAGCGGACACAGATACGCAGTATTTT; CDR3aa: CASSPGLADTDTQYF
j_gene: TRBJ1-2; abundance: NA; d_gene: TRBD1; v_gene: TRBV29-1; CDR3nt: TGCAGCGTTGCCGGGACAGGGCACTATGGCTACACCTTC; CDR3aa: CSVAGTGHYGYTF
j_gene: TRBJ2-2; abundance: NA; d_gene: NA; v_gene: TRBV5-4; CDR3nt: TGTGCCAGCAGTACCGACGGTGGCGGGGTAAAGATCGGGGAGCTGTTTTTT; CDR3aa: CASSTDGGGVKIGELFF
j_gene: TRBJ1-2; abundance: NA; d_gene: NA; v_gene: TRBV6-6; CDR3nt: TGTGCCAGCAGTGACCAGGGTGGAGGCTACACCTTC; CDR3aa: CASSDQGGGYTF
j_gene: TRBJ1-5; abundance: NA; d_gene: NA; v_gene: TRBV18; CDR3nt: TGTGCCAGCTCACCAGGCACAGGGCTCGGTCAGCCCCAGCATTTT; CDR3aa: CASSPGTGLGQPQHF
j_gene: TRBJ2-5; abundance: NA; d_gene: TRBD2; v_gene: TRBV5-1; CDR3nt: TGCGCCAGCAGCTTGTTTTTAGCGGGAGGAACCCCGGAGACCCAGTACTTC; CDR3aa: CASSLFLAGGTPETQYF
j_gene: TRBJ1-5; abundance: NA; d_gene: NA; v_gene: TRBV5-1; CDR3nt: TGCGCCAGCAGTTTACACAGTAATCAGCCCCAGCATTTT; CDR3aa: CASSLHSNQPQHF
j_gene: TRBJ1-1; abundance: NA; d_gene: NA; v_gene: TRBV30; CDR3nt: TGTGCCTGGAGTGTAAGCGAGAACACTGAAGCTTTCTTT; CDR3aa: CAWSVSENTEAFF
j_gene: TRBJ2-5; abundance: NA; d_gene: NA; v_gene: TRBV19; CDR3nt: TGTGCCAGTAGTATATTTCCCGGGTCCCCCTCCGGAGAGACCCAGTACTTC; CDR3aa: CASSIFPGSPSGETQYF
j_gene: TRBJ1-3; abundance: NA; d_gene: NA; v_gene: TRBV13; CDR3nt: TGTGCCAGCAGCTTAGACAGGGCAGCTGGAAACACCATATATTTT; CDR3aa: CASSLDRAAGNTIYF